This TCR beta chain came from a study of metastatic and nonmetastatic thyroid tumors. This clone was recorded many times. Patients had received no treatment of any kind before thyroid surgery. Trimming shortened V by 3 bases and J by 10 bases, and 15 bases separated the two germline ends. There are 12 residues in the CDR3. Germline V CDR1 and CDR2: GTSNPN, SVGIG (reference sequence). TCRdb re-called clones via MiXCR from the PCR reads. The sample has 24,000 or so clones, less than 15% seen once. The chain links TRBV30 to TRBJ1-1; D is unclear. This clonotype was sampled from a female donor with papillary thyroid cancer or a benign thyroid nodule (not recorded which). Some clones in this sample may be carry-over from other donors' samples. Sequenced input: blood. The CDR3 is CAWRFGVAGAFF. The CDR3 bases are TGTGCCTGGAGGTTCGGGGTGGCGGGAGCTTTCTTT.